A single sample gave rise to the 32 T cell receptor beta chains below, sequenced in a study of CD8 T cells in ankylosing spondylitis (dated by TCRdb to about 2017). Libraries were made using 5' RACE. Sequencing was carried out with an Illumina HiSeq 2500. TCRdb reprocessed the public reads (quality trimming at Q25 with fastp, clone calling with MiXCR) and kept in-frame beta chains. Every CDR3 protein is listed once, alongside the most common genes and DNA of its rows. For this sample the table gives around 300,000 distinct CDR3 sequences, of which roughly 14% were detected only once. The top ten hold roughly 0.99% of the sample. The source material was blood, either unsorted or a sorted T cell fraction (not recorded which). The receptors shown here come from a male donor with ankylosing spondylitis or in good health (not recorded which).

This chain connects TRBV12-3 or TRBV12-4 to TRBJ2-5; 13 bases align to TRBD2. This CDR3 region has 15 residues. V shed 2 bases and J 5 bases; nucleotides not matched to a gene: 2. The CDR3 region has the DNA TGTGCCAGCAGTTTAAAACTAGCGGGGGGGGAGACCCAGTACTTC. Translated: CASSLKLAGGETQYF.

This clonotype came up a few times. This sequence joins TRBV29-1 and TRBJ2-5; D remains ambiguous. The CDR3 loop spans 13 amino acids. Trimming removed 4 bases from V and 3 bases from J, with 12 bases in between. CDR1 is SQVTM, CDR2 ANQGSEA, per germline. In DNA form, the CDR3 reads TGCAGCGTTGGTGGGCCGGGCGAAGAGACCCAGTACTTC. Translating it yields CSVGGPGEETQYF.

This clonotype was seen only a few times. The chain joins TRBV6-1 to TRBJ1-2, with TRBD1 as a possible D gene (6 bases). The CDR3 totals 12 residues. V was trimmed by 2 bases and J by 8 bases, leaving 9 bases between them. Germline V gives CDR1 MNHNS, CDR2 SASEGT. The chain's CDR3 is CASSETGRGYTF. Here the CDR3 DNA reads TGTGCCAGCAGTGAAACAGGGAGAGGCTACACCTTC.

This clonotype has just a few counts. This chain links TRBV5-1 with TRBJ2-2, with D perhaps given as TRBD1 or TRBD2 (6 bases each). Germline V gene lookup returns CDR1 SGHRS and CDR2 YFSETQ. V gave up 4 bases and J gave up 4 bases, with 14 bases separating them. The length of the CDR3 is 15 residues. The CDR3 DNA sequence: TGCGCCAGCAGCCAGGGGCGGGACGTCACCGGGGAGCTGTTTTTT. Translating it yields CASSQGRDVTGELFF.

The CDR3 loop is CSAKTGGPDTQYF. As DNA, the CDR3 is TGCAGTGCTAAAACAGGGGGCCCAGATACGCAGTATTTT. The chain couples TRBV20-1 to TRBJ2-3; TRBD1 agrees at 9 bases. Trimming at V came to 4 bases and at J to 4 bases, leaving 3 bases not matched to a gene. This CDR3 has 13 residues. Germline V gives CDR1 DFQATT, CDR2 SNEGSKA (reference sequence).

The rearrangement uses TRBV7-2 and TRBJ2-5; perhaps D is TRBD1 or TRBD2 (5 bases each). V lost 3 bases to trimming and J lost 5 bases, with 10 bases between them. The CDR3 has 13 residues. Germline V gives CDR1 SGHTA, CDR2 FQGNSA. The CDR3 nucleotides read TGTGCCAGCAGCTTGATAGAGGGGGAGACCCAGTACTTC. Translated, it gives CASSLIEGETQYF. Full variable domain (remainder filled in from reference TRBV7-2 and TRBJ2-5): GAGVSQSPSNKVTEKGKDVELRCDPISGHTALYWYRQSLGQGLEFLIYFQGNSAPDKSGLPSDRFSAERTGGSVSTLTIQRTQQEDSAVYLCASSLIEGETQYFGPGTRLLVL.

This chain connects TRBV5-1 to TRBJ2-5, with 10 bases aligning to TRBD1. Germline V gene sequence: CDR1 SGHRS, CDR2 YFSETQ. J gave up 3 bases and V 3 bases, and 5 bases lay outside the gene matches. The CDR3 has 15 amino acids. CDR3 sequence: CASSWGDRGKETQYF. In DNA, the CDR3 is TGCGCCAGCAGCTGGGGGGACAGGGGAAAAGAGACCCAGTACTTC.

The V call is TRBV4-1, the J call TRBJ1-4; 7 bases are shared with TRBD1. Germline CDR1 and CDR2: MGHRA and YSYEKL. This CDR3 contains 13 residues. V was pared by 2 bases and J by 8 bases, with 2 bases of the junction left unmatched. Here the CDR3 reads CASSQPTGEKLFF. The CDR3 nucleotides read TGCGCCAGCAGCCAACCGACAGGGGAAAAACTGTTTTTT.

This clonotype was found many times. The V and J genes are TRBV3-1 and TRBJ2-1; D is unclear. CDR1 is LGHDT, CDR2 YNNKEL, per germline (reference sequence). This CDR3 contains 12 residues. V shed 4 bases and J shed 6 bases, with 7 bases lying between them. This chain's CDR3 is CASSRLFNEQFF. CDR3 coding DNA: TGTGCCAGCAGCCGACTCTTCAATGAGCAGTTCTTC.

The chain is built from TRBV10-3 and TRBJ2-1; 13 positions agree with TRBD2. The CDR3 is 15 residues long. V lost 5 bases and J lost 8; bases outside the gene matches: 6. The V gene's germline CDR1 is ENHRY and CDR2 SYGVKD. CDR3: CAISLTSGRADEQFF. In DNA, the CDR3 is TGTGCCATCAGTTTAACTAGCGGGAGGGCAGATGAGCAGTTCTTC.

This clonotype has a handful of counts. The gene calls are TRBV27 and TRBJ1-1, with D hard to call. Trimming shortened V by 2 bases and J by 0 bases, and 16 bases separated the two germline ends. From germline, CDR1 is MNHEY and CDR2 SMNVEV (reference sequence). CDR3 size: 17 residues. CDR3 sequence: CASSLISQPRMNTEAFF. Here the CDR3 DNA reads TGTGCCAGCAGTTTAATATCTCAGCCCCGTATGAACACTGAAGCTTTCTTT.

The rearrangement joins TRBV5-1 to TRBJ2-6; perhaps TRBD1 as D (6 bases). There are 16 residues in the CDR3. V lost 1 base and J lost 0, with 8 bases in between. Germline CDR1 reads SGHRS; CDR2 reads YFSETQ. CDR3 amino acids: CASSLWTASGANVLTF. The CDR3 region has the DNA TGCGCCAGCAGCTTGTGGACAGCCTCTGGGGCCAACGTCCTGACTTTC.

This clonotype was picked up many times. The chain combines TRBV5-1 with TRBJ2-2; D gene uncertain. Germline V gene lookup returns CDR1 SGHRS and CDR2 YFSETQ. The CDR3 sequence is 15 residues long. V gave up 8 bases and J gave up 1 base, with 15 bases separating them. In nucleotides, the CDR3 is TGCGCCAGTAACACCGGATCTATGAACACCGGGGAGCTGTTTTTT. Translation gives CASNTGSMNTGELFF.

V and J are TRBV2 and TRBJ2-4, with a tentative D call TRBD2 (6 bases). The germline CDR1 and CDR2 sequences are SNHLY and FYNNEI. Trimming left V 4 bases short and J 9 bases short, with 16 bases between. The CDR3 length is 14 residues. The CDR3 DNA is TGTGCCAGCAGTGGTAGCGGAAATGGCGCCATTCAGTACTTC. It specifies CASSGSGNGAIQYF.

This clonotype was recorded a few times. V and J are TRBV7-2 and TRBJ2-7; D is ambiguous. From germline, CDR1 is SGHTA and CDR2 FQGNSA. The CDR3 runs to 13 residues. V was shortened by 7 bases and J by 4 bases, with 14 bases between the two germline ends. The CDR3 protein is CASTSRVGYEQYF. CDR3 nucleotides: TGTGCCAGCACTTCACGGGTGGGGTACGAGCAGTACTTC.

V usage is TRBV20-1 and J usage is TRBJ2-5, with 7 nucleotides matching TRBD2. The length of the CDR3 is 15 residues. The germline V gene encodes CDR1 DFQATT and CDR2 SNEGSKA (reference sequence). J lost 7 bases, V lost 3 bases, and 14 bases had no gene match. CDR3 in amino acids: CSARDRKAGRGTQYF. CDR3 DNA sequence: TGCAGTGCTAGGGATCGTAAAGCGGGAAGGGGGACCCAGTACTTC.

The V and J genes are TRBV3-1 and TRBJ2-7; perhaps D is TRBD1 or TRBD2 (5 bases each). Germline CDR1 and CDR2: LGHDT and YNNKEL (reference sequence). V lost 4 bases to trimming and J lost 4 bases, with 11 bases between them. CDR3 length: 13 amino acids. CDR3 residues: CASSPRGDYEQYF. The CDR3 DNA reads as TGTGCCAGCAGCCCCCGAGGGGATTACGAGCAGTACTTC.

The CDR3 is CASRKERGFTDTQYF. The DNA for the CDR3 is TGCGCCAGCAGGAAGGAGCGGGGTTTCACAGATACGCAGTATTTT. This chain connects TRBV10-2 to TRBJ2-3; 7 bases match TRBD2. The CDR3 covers 15 residues. J gave up 2 bases and V 6 bases, and 8 bases lay outside the gene matches. CDR1 and CDR2 from the germline V gene are WSHSY and SAAADI.

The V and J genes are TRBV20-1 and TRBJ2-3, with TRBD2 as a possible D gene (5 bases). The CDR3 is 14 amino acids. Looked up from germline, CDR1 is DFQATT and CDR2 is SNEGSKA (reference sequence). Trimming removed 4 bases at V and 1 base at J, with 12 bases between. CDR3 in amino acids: CSATDEGGTDTQYF. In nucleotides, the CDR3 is TGCAGTGCTACCGATGAGGGCGGCACAGATACGCAGTATTTT.

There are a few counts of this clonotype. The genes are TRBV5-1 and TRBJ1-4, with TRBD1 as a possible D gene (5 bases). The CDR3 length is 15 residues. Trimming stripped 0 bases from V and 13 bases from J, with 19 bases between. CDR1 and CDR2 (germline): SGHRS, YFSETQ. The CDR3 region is CASSLGSLTNQGLFF. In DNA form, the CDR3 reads TGCGCCAGCAGCTTGGGCTCCTTGACAAACCAGGGACTGTTTTTT.

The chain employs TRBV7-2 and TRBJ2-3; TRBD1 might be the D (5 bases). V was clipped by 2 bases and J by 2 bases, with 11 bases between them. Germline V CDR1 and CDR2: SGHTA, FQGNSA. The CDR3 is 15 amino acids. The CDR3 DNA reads TGTGCCAGCAGCTTATCGGCAGGGAACACAGATACGCAGTATTTT. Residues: CASSLSAGNTDTQYF.

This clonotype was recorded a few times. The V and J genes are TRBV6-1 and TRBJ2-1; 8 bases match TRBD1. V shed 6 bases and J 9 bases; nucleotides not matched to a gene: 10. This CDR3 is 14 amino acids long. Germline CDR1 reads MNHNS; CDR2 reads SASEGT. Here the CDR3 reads CASRRQGLRGEQFF. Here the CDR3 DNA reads TGTGCCAGCAGACGACAGGGGCTTAGGGGTGAGCAGTTCTTC.

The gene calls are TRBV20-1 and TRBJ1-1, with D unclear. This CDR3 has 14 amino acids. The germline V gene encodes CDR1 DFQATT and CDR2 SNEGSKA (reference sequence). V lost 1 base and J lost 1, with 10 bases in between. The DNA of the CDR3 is TGCAGTGCTAGAGTTGTAAGAAGGAACACTGAAGCTTTCTTT. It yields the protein CSARVVRRNTEAFF.

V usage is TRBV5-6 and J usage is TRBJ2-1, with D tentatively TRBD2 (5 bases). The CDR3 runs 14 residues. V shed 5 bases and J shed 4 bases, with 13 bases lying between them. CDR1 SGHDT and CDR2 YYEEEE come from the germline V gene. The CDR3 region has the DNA TGTGCCAGCAGTTCCCGGACTGTATACAATGAGCAGTTCTTC. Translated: CASSSRTVYNEQFF.

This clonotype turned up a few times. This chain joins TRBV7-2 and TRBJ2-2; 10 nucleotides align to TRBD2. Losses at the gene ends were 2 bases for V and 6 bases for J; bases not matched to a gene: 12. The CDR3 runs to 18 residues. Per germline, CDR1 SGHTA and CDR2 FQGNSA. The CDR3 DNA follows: TGTGCCAGCAGCTTATCGGGACTAGCGAGGGGAATAGCCGGGGAGCTGTTTTTT. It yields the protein CASSLSGLARGIAGELFF.

As DNA, the CDR3 is TGCAGTGCTAGAGGGCCACACGAGACCCAGTACTTC. Residues: CSARGPHETQYF. The gene calls are TRBV20-1 and TRBJ2-5; D not certain. Trimming cost V 1 base and J 5 bases, with 8 bases left between them. Germline CDR1 is DFQATT and CDR2 is SNEGSKA (reference sequence). This CDR3 has 12 residues.

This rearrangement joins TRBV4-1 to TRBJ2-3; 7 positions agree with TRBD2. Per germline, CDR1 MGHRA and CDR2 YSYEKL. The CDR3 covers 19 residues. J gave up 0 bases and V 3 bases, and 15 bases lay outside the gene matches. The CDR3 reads CASSQLGRGKAPSTDTQYF. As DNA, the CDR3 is TGCGCCAGCAGCCAGTTAGGGAGGGGAAAGGCCCCGAGCACAGATACGCAGTATTTT.

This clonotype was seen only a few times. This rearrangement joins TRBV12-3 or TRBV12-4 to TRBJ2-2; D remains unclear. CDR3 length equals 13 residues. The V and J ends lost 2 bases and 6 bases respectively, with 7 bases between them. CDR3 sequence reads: CASSLSGSGELFF. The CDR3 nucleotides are TGTGCCAGCAGTTTATCTGGGTCCGGGGAGCTGTTTTTT.

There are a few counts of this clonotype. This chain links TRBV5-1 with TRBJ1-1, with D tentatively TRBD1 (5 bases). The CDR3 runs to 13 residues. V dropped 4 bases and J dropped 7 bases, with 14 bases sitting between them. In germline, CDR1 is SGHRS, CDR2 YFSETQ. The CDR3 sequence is CASSPMGEVEAFF. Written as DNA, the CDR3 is TGCGCCAGCAGCCCCATGGGGGAAGTTGAAGCTTTCTTT. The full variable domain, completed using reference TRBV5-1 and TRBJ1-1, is KAGVTQTPRYLIKTRGQQVTLSCSPISGHRSVSWYQQTPGQGLQFLFEYFSETQRNKGNFPGRFSGRQFSNSRSEMNVSTLELGDSALYLCASSPMGEVEAFFGQGTRLTVV.

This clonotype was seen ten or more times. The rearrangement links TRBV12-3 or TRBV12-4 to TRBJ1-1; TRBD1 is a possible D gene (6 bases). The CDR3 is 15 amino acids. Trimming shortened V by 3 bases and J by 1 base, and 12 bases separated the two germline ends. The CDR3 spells CASSFYTGKNTEAFF. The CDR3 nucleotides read TGTGCCAGCAGTTTTTATACAGGGAAGAACACTGAAGCTTTCTTT.

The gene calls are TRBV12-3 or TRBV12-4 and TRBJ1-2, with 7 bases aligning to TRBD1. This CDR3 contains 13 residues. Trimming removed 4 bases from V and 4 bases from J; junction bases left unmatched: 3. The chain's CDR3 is CASSSTGPYGYTF. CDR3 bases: TGTGCCAGCAGTTCGACAGGGCCCTATGGCTACACCTTC.

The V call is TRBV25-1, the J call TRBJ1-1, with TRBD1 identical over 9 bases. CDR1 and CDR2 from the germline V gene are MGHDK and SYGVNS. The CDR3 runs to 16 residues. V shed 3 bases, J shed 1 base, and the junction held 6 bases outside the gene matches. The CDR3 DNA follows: TGTGCCAGCAGTGACCCCGGACAGGGGCAGAACACTGAAGCTTTCTTT. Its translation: CASSDPGQGQNTEAFF.